This TCR beta chain was sequenced for a study of OX40 agonist ivuxolimab in advanced cancers. The germline CDR1 and CDR2 sequences are SEHNR and FQNEAQ (reference sequence). The CDR3 is 13 residues long. The ends were cut back, 6 bases at V and 7 bases at J, with 13 bases in the middle. Sequencing used immunoSEQ multiplex PCR; TCRdb keeps in-frame clones, though not all of them. The data show 90,000 to 100,000 clones, approximately 90% seen once. The sequencing here drew on CD4+ or CD8+ T cells sorted from blood, taken in a trial of the OX40 agonist ivuxolimab. The V call is TRBV7-9, the J call TRBJ2-1, with D hard to call. The origin of this receptor is an adult with an advanced solid tumor such as melanoma, head and neck, liver or kidney cancer. The DNA of the CDR3 is TGTGCCAGCAGTTCCGACCCCCTGAATGAGCAGTTCTTC. It translates to CASSSDPLNEQFF.